This T cell receptor (beta chain) comes out of a study of lymphopenia after photon versus proton radiotherapy. The study, taken as a whole, reports: Authors raise, but do not show, better survival with proton therapy. After lymphocyte nadir, photon-treated repertoires showed oligoclonal expansion, especially CD8+ Temra. Proton therapy kept repertoires fairly stable, unlike photons, which gained effector/memory cells. A bigger post-nadir fall in TCR diversity correlated inversely with survival time in deceased patients.

The germline V gene has CDR1 SGHNT and CDR2 YENEEA. V dropped 5 bases and J dropped 2; count of bases not matched to a gene: 11. This CDR3 is 17 amino acids long. Method: immunoSEQ multiplex PCR; TCRdb's copy keeps in-frame clones and lacks some. In the table there are approximately 70,000 clones, approximately 86% of which are singletons. About this clone: The antigen is not known.

The receptor comes from a man older than 75 with esophageal cancer. The rearrangement uses TRBV11-3 and TRBJ2-5, with TRBD2 identical over 10 bases. Sequenced here: peripheral blood, sampled from a patient treated with proton-based radiotherapy. CDR3 bases: TGTGCCAGCAGCGACACAACTGGACTAGCGGATCAAGAGACCCAGTACTTC. Translation: CASSDTTGLADQETQYF.